This is a list of T cell receptor beta chains from one sample in a study of cytomegalovirus exposure and HLA in healthy donors. Sequenced by immunoSEQ multiplex PCR; TCRdb stores in-frame clones only, minus some. The table shows some 150,000 clones, with 70% to 90% occurring only once. Sequences were obtained from PBMCs. All receptors derive from a woman aged 25 to 39 in good health and CMV-seropositive. Both conserved end residues are part of each CDR3. The order of the fields is J gene, D gene, V gene, clone size, CDR3 protein, CDR3 DNA. D genes are given only for firm matches. A clone size is listed for some rows: how often the clone was seen (once, few, many), or a class if it is expanded.

J: TRBJ1-1
D: TRBD1
V: TRBV10-1
size: few
CDR3: CASPPRQGGIEAFF
DNA: TGCGCCAGCCCTCCCAGACAGGGGGGCATTGAAGCTTTCTTT

J: TRBJ1-5
D: TRBD1
V: TRBV18
size: .
CDR3: CASSRDRGLGQPQHF
DNA: TGTGCCAGCTCACGGGACAGGGGGCTCGGGCAGCCCCAGCATTTT

J: TRBJ2-2
D: TRBD2
V: TRBV4-2
size: .
CDR3: CASSPGTFSGGANTGELFF
DNA: TGTGCCAGCAGCCCGGGGACCTTTAGCGGGGGGGCGAACACCGGGGAGCTGTTTTTT

J: TRBJ1-1
D: TRBD1
V: TRBV9
size: few
CDR3: CASSVGAGGQNTEAFF
DNA: TGTGCCAGCAGCGTAGGTGCAGGGGGCCAGAACACTGAAGCTTTCTTT

J: TRBJ2-2
D: .
V: TRBV2
size: .
CDR3: CAIRQGLNTGELFF
DNA: TGTGCCATACGACAGGGACTGAACACCGGGGAGCTGTTTTTT

J: TRBJ1-1
D: .
V: TRBV7-9
size: .
CDR3: CASSLRGSEAFF
DNA: TGTGCCAGCAGCTTAAGAGGTAGTGAAGCTTTCTTT

J: TRBJ2-3
D: .
V: TRBV28
size: .
CDR3: CASSLNANLGTDTQYF
DNA: TGTGCCAGCAGTTTAAACGCTAATCTCGGTACAGATACGCAGTATTTT

J: TRBJ1-3
D: .
V: TRBV11-2
size: .
CDR3: CASSPWTEGNTIYF
DNA: TGTGCCAGCAGCCCATGGACAGAGGGAAACACCATATATTTT

J: TRBJ2-7
D: .
V: TRBV18
size: .
CDR3: CASSPYNQNYEQYF
DNA: TGTGCCAGCTCACCATACAACCAGAACTACGAGCAGTACTTC

J: TRBJ1-6
D: TRBD1
V: TRBV19
size: .
CDR3: CASSRETGGNSPLHF
DNA: TGTGCCAGTAGTAGGGAGACAGGGGGGAATTCACCCCTCCACTTT

J: TRBJ2-2
D: .
V: TRBV18
size: .
CDR3: CASSPRAGSNTGELFF
DNA: TGTGCCAGCTCACCAAGGGCAGGGTCCAACACCGGGGAGCTGTTTTTT

J: TRBJ2-2
D: .
V: TRBV4-3
size: .
CDR3: CASSQGLARTGELFF
DNA: TGCGCCAGCAGCCAAGGTCTAGCCAGGACCGGGGAGCTGTTTTTT

J: TRBJ2-7
D: .
V: TRBV7-2
size: .
CDR3: CASSLNRRDEQYF
DNA: TGTGCCAGCAGCTTAAATCGACGGGACGAGCAGTACTTC

J: TRBJ2-7
D: .
V: TRBV30
size: once
CDR3: CAWSVTGSGEQYF
DNA: TGTGCCTGGAGTGTAACAGGGTCGGGGGAGCAGTACTTC

J: TRBJ2-7
D: .
V: TRBV2
size: .
CDR3: CASSENGQALYEQYF
DNA: TGTGCCAGCAGTGAGAACGGTCAGGCACTGTACGAGCAGTACTTC